This T cell receptor (beta chain) was obtained from a study of beta chain features in type 1 diabetes. The study's findings and limits: Any HLA effect on TCRB rearrangement was left unresolved by small sub-analyses. Although PCR might favor shorter templates, it would do so equally in patients and controls. VDJ junctions from patients with type 1 diabetes contained fewer insertions and more deletions. A moderate, significant TCRB CDR3 shortening appeared in type 1 diabetes across four CD4+ subsets.

Expressed TCRB transcripts were sequenced because the entire RNA isolate underwent reverse transcription. Sequencing was performed with immunoSEQ multiplex PCR; in TCRdb, only in-frame clones are kept and a portion is missing. The sample includes about 650,000 clones, around 12% of them seen just once. This clone was found a few times. Its antigen is still unknown. Trimming cost V 4 bases and J 4 bases; bases outside gene matches: 5. The CDR3 has 13 residues. CDR1 and CDR2 from the germline V gene are SQVTM and ANQGSEA. This chain uses TRBV29-1 with TRBJ1-2; 8 nucleotides align to TRBD1. The sequencing input was naive CD4+ T cells from blood. The receptor comes from a man aged 30-40 years with type 1 diabetes. The CDR3 region is CSVGDRRSYGYTF. The CDR3 DNA reads TGCAGCGTTGGGGACAGGCGTAGCTATGGCTACACCTTC.